The 27 T cell receptor beta chains below all came from one sample that was sequenced in a study of cytomegalovirus exposure and HLA in healthy donors (dated by TCRdb to about 2017). The library was generated by the immunoSEQ multiplex PCR assay. A mixture of 60 forward primers for TCR Vbeta segments and 13 reverse primers for TCR Jbeta segments was used in the multiplex PCR. This immuneACCESS table, as held by TCRdb, lists in-frame sequences with V and J called but not all clones. Of the missing ones, under half trace to an unresolved V gene in checked studies; the others have no known cause. This sample's table carries over 150,000 clones. The ten biggest clones cover roughly 0.74% of the sample. The sequencing input was PBMCs. Receptors originate from a boy younger than 18 in good health and CMV-seronegative.

V and J are TRBV5-1 and TRBJ1-1; 7 bases agree with TRBD1. The CDR3 length is 15 residues. CDR1 and CDR2 from the germline V gene are SGHRS and YFSETQ. V shed 4 bases, J shed 4 bases, and the junction held 10 bases outside the gene matches. This CDR3 reads CASSLPTGSGTEAFF. The DNA for the CDR3 is TGCGCCAGCAGCCTCCCGACAGGGAGTGGCACTGAAGCTTTCTTT.

The rearrangement joins TRBV25-1 to TRBJ1-5; the match to TRBD1 covers 10 bases. Trimming at V came to 8 bases and at J to 9 bases, leaving 10 bases not matched to a gene. CDR1 and CDR2 (germline): MGHDK, SYGVNS. This CDR3 contains 14 residues. DNA for the CDR3: TGTGCCAGCCCCCGGACAGGGGGTTCCAGGCCCCAGCATTTT. This sequence encodes CASPRTGGSRPQHF.

V gene TRBV5-6 combines with J gene TRBJ2-5, with 10 bases lining up with TRBD2. V shed 3 bases and J 7 bases; nucleotides not matched to a gene: 6. CDR3 length: 14 amino acids. In germline, CDR1 is SGHDT, CDR2 YYEEEE. Here the CDR3 DNA reads TGTGCCAGCAGCTCGAAAGCGGGGGGGAGGACCCAGTACTTC. Residues: CASSSKAGGRTQYF.

Turning to this clone: The limits of the CDR3 on the DNA are not certain, so only TCRdb's listed CDR3 is given. The chain is built from TRBV6-5 and TRBJ1-2; the D call in the table, TRBD1, was not verified against the DNA. Looked up from germline, CDR1 is MNHEY and CDR2 is SVGAGI. The CDR3 numbers 13 amino acids, ends counted. The CDR3 region is CASSTSTGYGYTF.

V is TRBV28 and J is TRBJ2-1; 7 bases map to TRBD2. Germline trimming cut 5 bases from V and 15 bases from J; bases unmatched to any gene: 10. The CDR3 consists of 12 residues. Germline CDR1 and CDR2: MDHEN and SYDVKM. The CDR3 coding sequence is TGTGCCAGCAGTCCCCGGCGGGGGTTAATGTTCTTC. It translates to CASSPRRGLMFF.

The chain employs TRBV7-9 and TRBJ2-7, with D possibly being TRBD2 (7 bases). Germline V gene lookup returns CDR1 SEHNR and CDR2 FQNEAQ (reference sequence). The CDR3 is 15 amino acids. The V end was cut by 4 bases, the J end by 2 bases, with 15 bases between. CDR3 coding DNA: TGTGCCAGCAGCTCTACCGAGGGGGGGACCTACGAGCAGTACTTC. It yields the protein CASSSTEGGTYEQYF.

The chain is built from TRBV2 and TRBJ1-4; the D gene is possibly TRBD1 (5 bases). The CDR3 has 13 amino acids. V was cut by 8 bases and J by 7 bases, with 14 bases left in between. In germline, CDR1 is SNHLY, CDR2 FYNNEI. The CDR3 loop is CASGGVSSEKLFF. The CDR3 DNA follows: TGTGCCAGCGGGGGGGTTTCGAGTGAAAAACTGTTTTTT.

V usage is TRBV5-6 and J usage is TRBJ2-3; 14 positions match TRBD2. The germline CDR1 and CDR2 sequences are SGHDT and YYEEEE. The CDR3 is 18 residues long. Germline trimming cut 3 bases from V and 2 bases from J; bases unmatched to any gene: 8. CDR3 DNA: TGTGCCAGCAGCTGGGGGACTAGCGGGGGAACATCCACAGATACGCAGTATTTT. Its translation is CASSWGTSGGTSTDTQYF.

V gene TRBV5-1 combines with J gene TRBJ2-3, with D possibly matching TRBD1 (5 bases). Trimming pared 0 bases from V and 6 bases from J, leaving 14 bases between. The CDR3 consists of 15 residues. Germline assignment: CDR1 SGHRS and CDR2 YFSETQ. DNA of the CDR3: TGCGCCAGCAGCTTGGGCCAAGGGGTAGGCGATACGCAGTATTTT. Translation gives CASSLGQGVGDTQYF.

The rearrangement uses TRBV29-1 and TRBJ2-1; 9 bases agree with TRBD2. The CDR3 totals 17 residues. Per the germline V gene, CDR1 is SQVTM and CDR2 is ANQGSEA. The V and J ends lost 6 bases and 2 bases, in that order; junction bases with no gene match: 14. Here the CDR3 reads CSVEIVTSGNPYNEQFF. The CDR3 nucleotides are TGCAGCGTCGAGATTGTGACTAGCGGAAACCCCTACAATGAGCAGTTCTTC.

The rearrangement links TRBV11-2 to TRBJ1-1; weak D call: TRBD1 (5 bases). CDR1 is SGHAT and CDR2 is FQNNGV in the germline V gene. V lost 6 bases, J lost 1 base, and 15 bases lay in between. CDR3 length: 15 amino acids. As DNA, the CDR3 is TGTGCCAGCAGGACCCCTTTCAGGGCGAACACTGAAGCTTTCTTT. Translation gives CASRTPFRANTEAFF.

CDR3 in amino acids: CASSFSPTSGPYEQYF. The CDR3 DNA is TGTGCCAGCAGTTTTTCCCCTACTAGCGGTCCCTACGAGCAGTACTTC. The rearrangement joins TRBV27 to TRBJ2-7; 8 nucleotides agree with TRBD2. Germline V gives CDR1 MNHEY, CDR2 SMNVEV (reference sequence). V lost 3 bases to trimming and J lost 2 bases; unmatched junction nucleotides: 9. This CDR3 region has 16 residues.

The chain couples TRBV28 to TRBJ1-2, with TRBD1 matching over 7 bases. V lost 7 bases, J lost 5 bases, and 7 bases stayed unmatched. The CDR3 is made up of 13 amino acids. The germline V gene encodes CDR1 MDHEN and CDR2 SYDVKM. The DNA of the CDR3 is TGTGCCAGCATTTCCGGGACAGAGTATGGCTACACCTTC. This encodes CASISGTEYGYTF.

The V and J genes are TRBV27 and TRBJ2-2; 7 bases align to TRBD1. Germline V lookup: CDR1 MNHEY, CDR2 SMNVEV (reference sequence). This CDR3 is 14 amino acids long. V lost 10 bases to trimming and J lost 3 bases; unmatched junction nucleotides: 8. The CDR3 spells CATREGAYTGELFF. For the CDR3, the DNA is TGTGCCACGCGAGAGGGGGCCTACACCGGGGAGCTGTTTTTT.

The genes are TRBV29-1 and TRBJ2-1; 7 nucleotides line up with TRBD1. Germline CDR1 is SQVTM and CDR2 is ANQGSEA. This CDR3 region has 15 residues. J was trimmed by 3 bases and V by 1 base; bases with no gene match: 6. Here the CDR3 DNA reads TGCAGCGTTGAAGGAAGTCAGGGGGACTACAATGAGCAGTTCTTC. Translation: CSVEGSQGDYNEQFF.

The rearrangement links TRBV7-3 to TRBJ2-2, with 8 bases lining up with TRBD1. V lost 3 bases, J lost 6 bases, and 9 bases stayed unmatched. CDR1 and CDR2 (germline): SGHTA, FQGTGA. CDR3 length: 16 residues. CDR3 sequence (DNA): TGTGCCAGCAGCTTGCCCCGGACAGGGATACCCGGGGAGCTGTTTTTT. Amino acids: CASSLPRTGIPGELFF.

V and J are TRBV5-5 and TRBJ2-7, with D possibly TRBD2 on 5 matching bases. The V gene's germline CDR1 is SGHKS and CDR2 YYEKEE (reference sequence). Trimming removed 4 bases at V and 5 bases at J, with 16 bases between. There are 14 residues in the CDR3. The CDR3 loop reads CASSQAGPGDEQYF. The CDR3 DNA reads as TGTGCCAGCAGCCAGGCGGGTCCCGGGGACGAGCAGTACTTC.

V gene TRBV10-2 combines with J gene TRBJ1-4, with D possibly being TRBD1 (5 bases). Germline-derived CDR1 and CDR2 are WSHSY and SAAADI. The V end lost 7 bases, the J end lost 8 bases, and 11 bases lay between the germline ends. The CDR3 runs to 12 residues. In DNA, the CDR3 is TGCGCCAGCACTAGGGGCGAGGAAAAACTGTTTTTT. Protein product: CASTRGEEKLFF.

This chain connects TRBV15 to TRBJ2-5; 8 bases are shared with TRBD2. Germline V CDR1 and CDR2: LNHNV, YYDKDF (reference sequence). This CDR3 comprises 15 residues. J was trimmed by 2 bases and V by 0 bases; bases with no gene match: 2. The CDR3 nucleotides read TGTGCCACCAGCAGAGAAGGGACTAGACAAGAGACCCAGTACTTC. It is translated as CATSREGTRQETQYF.

J is TRBJ2-5 and V is TRBV7-3; 7 bases are a match to TRBD2. This CDR3 has 15 amino acids. Losses at the gene ends were 0 bases for V and 4 bases for J; bases not matched to a gene: 5. Germline V gene data show CDR1 as SGHTA and CDR2 as FQGTGA. Here the CDR3 DNA reads TGTGCCAGCAGCTTAACGGGGAGGGCCGGAGAGACCCAGTACTTC. It specifies CASSLTGRAGETQYF. Together with reference TRBV7-3 and TRBJ2-5, the CDR3 gives the full variable domain: GAGVSQTPSNKVTEKGKYVELRCDPISGHTALYWYRQSLGQGPEFLIYFQGTGAADDSGLPNDRFFAVRPEGSVSTLKIQRTERGDSAVYLCASSLTGRAGETQYFGPGTRLLVL.

V gene TRBV20-1 combines with J gene TRBJ1-6, with D tentatively TRBD1 (5 bases). V was shortened by 3 bases and J by 10 bases, with 7 bases between the two germline ends. This CDR3 region has 11 residues. CDR1 is DFQATT and CDR2 is SNEGSKA in the germline V gene (reference sequence). CDR3 in amino acids: CSASTGSPLHF. For the CDR3, the DNA is TGCAGTGCTAGTACAGGATCACCCCTCCACTTT.

V usage is TRBV7-8 and J usage is TRBJ1-2, with 11 bases lining up with TRBD1. CDR3 length: 16 residues. The trim removed 5 bases at V and 5 bases at J, leaving 10 bases unmatched. CDR1 and CDR2 from the germline V gene are SGHVS and FQNEAQ. The CDR3: CASSVLGQGGKYGYTF. CDR3 in DNA: TGTGCCAGCAGCGTATTGGGACAGGGGGGGAAGTATGGCTACACCTTC.

This chain connects TRBV19 to TRBJ2-3; 10 positions agree with TRBD2. Germline V gene data show CDR1 as LNHDA and CDR2 as SQIVND (reference sequence). V was clipped by 0 bases and J by 4 bases; unmatched bases: 4. This CDR3 spans 16 amino acids. The CDR3 here is CASSIDPSGGSDTQYF. CDR3 coding DNA: TGTGCCAGTAGTATAGATCCTAGCGGGGGCTCAGATACGCAGTATTTT.

The chain carries TRBV6-1 and TRBJ2-1, with 11 bases identical to TRBD2. The V segment lost 5 bases and the J segment 6 bases; nucleotides outside the gene matches: 6. The CDR3 covers 15 residues. Germline CDR1 MNHNS, CDR2 SASEGT. The CDR3 DNA reads as TGTGCCAGCAGTCCTAGCGGGGGGTCCCCCAATGAGCAGTTCTTC. Its protein product is CASSPSGGSPNEQFF.

This rearrangement joins TRBV6-1 to TRBJ1-5; D may be TRBD1 (5 bases). Trimming stripped 6 bases from V and 7 bases from J, with 16 bases between. CDR1 and CDR2 (germline): MNHNS, SASEGT. This CDR3 has 14 residues. Written as DNA, the CDR3 is TGTGCCAGCAGGGGACGCGGGGCGGGGCAGCCCCAGCATTTT. It specifies CASRGRGAGQPQHF.

V gene TRBV25-1 combines with J gene TRBJ1-3; no clear D. Germline V CDR1 and CDR2: MGHDK, SYGVNS. V shed 3 bases and J shed 1 base, with 7 bases lying between them. CDR3 size: 14 residues. The CDR3 region has the DNA TGTGCCAGCAGTGATGCGGGGTCTGGAAACACCATATATTTT. Its protein is CASSDAGSGNTIYF.

This chain uses TRBV27 with TRBJ1-6; the D gene is possibly TRBD1 (5 bases). The CDR3 is 13 amino acids. V lost 6 bases to trimming and J lost 6 bases, with 9 bases between them. Germline loops: CDR1 MNHEY, CDR2 SMNVEV (reference sequence). CDR3 amino acids: CASRDSINSPLHF. CDR3 in DNA: TGTGCCAGCAGAGACAGTATTAATTCACCCCTCCACTTT.